These 11 T cell receptor beta chains originate from one sample sequenced in a study of blood T cell repertoires in COVID-19 (TCRdb year 2020). The library was produced with the immunoSEQ multiplex PCR assay. The immuneACCESS repertoire file appears here via TCRdb, limited to in-frame rearrangements. These files lack a portion of the clones; in checked studies, under half of the deficit traces to unresolved V genes, and the cause of the others is not known. Counted in this sample were about 670,000 clones; 70% to 90% of them appeared once. Over 0.2% of the sample belongs to the ten largest clones. The sequenced material came from peripheral blood. Every receptor here comes from a woman between 18 and 30 years old with acute or convalescent COVID-19.

V gene TRBV5-1 combines with J gene TRBJ1-2; 8 positions match TRBD1. Losses at the gene ends were 0 bases for V and 9 bases for J; bases not matched to a gene: 10. Germline V lookup: CDR1 SGHRS, CDR2 YFSETQ. CDR3 length equals 15 residues. CDR3 sequence: CASSLGRDRTSRYTF. The DNA of the CDR3 is TGCGCCAGCAGCTTGGGGCGGGACAGGACGAGTCGCTACACCTTC. Variable domain in full (rest from reference TRBV5-1 and TRBJ1-2): KAGVTQTPRYLIKTRGQQVTLSCSPISGHRSVSWYQQTPGQGLQFLFEYFSETQRNKGNFPGRFSGRQFSNSRSEMNVSTLELGDSALYLCASSLGRDRTSRYTFGSGTRLTVV.

This clone was recorded once. This chain uses TRBV5-1 with TRBJ1-3; the D gene is possibly TRBD1 (5 bases). This CDR3 has 16 amino acids. Trimming took off 4 bases at V and 0 bases at J, with 14 bases between the two ends. Germline loops: CDR1 SGHRS, CDR2 YFSETQ. Here the CDR3 DNA reads TGCGCCAGCAGCCTGGGACTTTCTTACTCTGGAAACACCATATATTTT. It codes for CASSLGLSYSGNTIYF. Filled out from reference TRBV5-1 and TRBJ1-3, the complete variable domain reads KAGVTQTPRYLIKTRGQQVTLSCSPISGHRSVSWYQQTPGQGLQFLFEYFSETQRNKGNFPGRFSGRQFSNSRSEMNVSTLELGDSALYLCASSLGLSYSGNTIYFGEGSWLTVV.

The J gene is TRBJ1-2, the V gene TRBV6-2 or TRBV6-3; D not certain. The V and J ends lost 2 bases and 8 bases respectively, with 15 bases between them. The CDR3 loop spans 14 amino acids. Germline V gene lookup returns CDR1 MNHEY and CDR2 SVGEGT. The CDR3 protein is CASSYGQAWWGYTF. The DNA for the CDR3 is TGTGCCAGCAGTTACGGGCAGGCCTGGTGGGGCTACACCTTC.

V is TRBV6-5 and J is TRBJ2-3; possibly TRBD2 for D (5 bases). With 7 bases removed from V and 2 bases from J, the gap between germline ends came to 10 bases. Germline lookup yields CDR1 MNHEY and CDR2 SVGAGI. CDR3 size: 13 residues. CDR3 amino acids: CASIRRYTDTQYF. CDR3 DNA: TGTGCCAGCATAAGGAGGTACACAGATACGCAGTATTTT.

For the CDR3, the DNA is TGTGCCAGCAGTGTACTAGACAGGGATAATTCACCCCTCCACTTT. Protein product: CASSVLDRDNSPLHF. The chain joins TRBV28 to TRBJ1-6, with TRBD1 matching 7 bases. Unmatched junction bases numbered 6, after V lost 5 bases and J lost 5 bases. Germline V gene data show CDR1 as MDHEN and CDR2 as SYDVKM. The CDR3 sequence is 15 residues long.

This clone has just one count. The DNA for the CDR3 is TGTGCCAGCAGCTTTGAACAGTACGAGCAGTACTTC. Its protein product is CASSFEQYEQYF. The V call is TRBV11-2, the J call TRBJ2-7, with D hard to call. Germline V gene sequence: CDR1 SGHAT, CDR2 FQNNGV. V lost 3 bases to trimming and J lost 4 bases, with 7 bases between them. CDR3 length: 12 residues.

The CDR3 DNA reads as TGTGCCAGCAGCGGCCGCACCGGGGAGCTGTTTTTT. As protein: CASSGRTGELFF. This chain links TRBV5-5 with TRBJ2-2; D gene uncertain. Germline V gene data show CDR1 as SGHKS and CDR2 as YYEKEE (reference sequence). This CDR3 is 12 amino acids long. V was clipped by 4 bases and J by 4 bases, with 5 bases between them.

The chain carries TRBV24-1 and TRBJ2-2; TRBD1 is a possible D gene (5 bases). V lost 1 base, J lost 0 bases, and 11 bases lay in between. CDR1 is KGHDR and CDR2 is SFDVKD in the germline V gene. This CDR3 is 17 amino acids long. The CDR3 loop reads CATSDLSRDANTGELFF. The CDR3 region has the DNA TGTGCCACCAGTGATTTATCCAGGGATGCGAACACCGGGGAGCTGTTTTTT.

J is TRBJ1-2 and V is TRBV29-1, with 7 positions matching TRBD1. Germline trimming cut 7 bases from V and 5 bases from J; bases unmatched to any gene: 13. The CDR3 runs to 14 residues. Per germline, CDR1 SQVTM and CDR2 ANQGSEA. In DNA, the CDR3 is TGCAGCGACCTGACAGGGTTCGAGCGTTATGGCTACACCTTC. Translated, it gives CSDLTGFERYGYTF.

The J gene is TRBJ2-1, the V gene TRBV7-6, with 7 bases that match TRBD1. V gave up 7 bases and J gave up 4 bases; unmatched junction bases: 13. There are 16 residues in the CDR3. Germline CDR1 reads SGHVS; CDR2 reads FNYEAQ. The CDR3: CASTHRPGQSYNEQFF. In DNA form, the CDR3 reads TGTGCCAGCACCCATAGACCGGGACAGAGTTACAATGAGCAGTTCTTC.

This clone turned up a few times. Other DNA sequences in this sample translate to the same CDR3. The V and J genes are TRBV6-4 and TRBJ1-1; D uncertain. From germline, CDR1 is MRHNA and CDR2 SNTAGT. The CDR3 has 13 residues. The V gene lost 6 bases and the J gene lost 1 base, with 9 bases spanning the gap. This CDR3 reads CASSVRENTEAFF. CDR3 nucleotides: TGTGCCAGCAGCGTCCGGGAGAACACTGAAGCTTTCTTT.